The 15 T cell receptor beta chains given below trace back to one sample, sequenced in a study of cytomegalovirus exposure and HLA in healthy donors. Method: immunoSEQ multiplex PCR; TCRdb's copy keeps in-frame clones and lacks some. The sample has more than 70,000 clones, almost 97% seen once. The specimen sequenced was PBMCs. The origin of the receptors is a young man in good health and CMV-seropositive.

The rearrangement uses TRBV7-2 and TRBJ1-2, with unresolved D. This CDR3 spans 14 amino acids. The germline V and J ends were trimmed by 5 bases and 4 bases, with 14 bases remaining between them. CDR1 is SGHTA, CDR2 FQGNSA, per germline. The DNA of the CDR3 is TGTGCCAGCAGCCCCCAAAGCACTTCCTATGGCTACACCTTC. Its translation: CASSPQSTSYGYTF.

The rearrangement links TRBV27 to TRBJ2-5; 11 positions agree with TRBD2. Germline CDR1 reads MNHEY; CDR2 reads SMNVEV (reference sequence). Trimming removed 6 bases from V and 1 base from J; junction bases left unmatched: 7. CDR3 length: 16 residues. The CDR3: CASSLVTSGTQETQYF. The CDR3 nucleotides read TGTGCCAGCAGCTTGGTGACTAGCGGGACCCAAGAGACCCAGTACTTC.

The genes are TRBV27 and TRBJ2-7, with TRBD1 identical over 8 bases. This CDR3 has 15 amino acids. From germline, CDR1 is MNHEY and CDR2 SMNVEV (reference sequence). Losses at the gene ends were 2 bases for V and 2 bases for J; bases not matched to a gene: 5. CDR3 residues: CASSLKTGGPYEQYF. CDR3 bases: TGTGCCAGCAGTTTAAAAACAGGGGGACCCTACGAGCAGTACTTC.

The chain is built from TRBV7-9 and TRBJ1-5; D is perhaps TRBD1 (5 bases). V dropped 4 bases and J dropped 7 bases, with 8 bases sitting between them. Germline lookup yields CDR1 SEHNR and CDR2 FQNEAQ (reference sequence). The CDR3 length is 12 residues. The CDR3 here is CASSSGGQPQHF. In DNA, the CDR3 is TGTGCCAGCAGCTCCGGGGGACAGCCCCAGCATTTT. Full variable domain (outside the CDR3, taken from reference TRBV7-9 and TRBJ1-5): DTGVSQNPRHKITKRGQNVTFRCDPISEHNRLYWYRQTLGQGPEFLTYFQNEAQLEKSRLLSDRFSAERPKGSFSTLEIQRTEQGDSAMYLCASSSGGQPQHFGDGTRLSIL.

The chain uses TRBV5-1 and TRBJ2-7; 7 nucleotides match TRBD1. V lost 4 bases and J lost 2; bases outside the gene matches: 6. The germline gives CDR1 SGHRS, CDR2 YFSETQ. The CDR3 covers 14 residues. CDR3 in amino acids: CASSEGALAYEQYF. In DNA, the CDR3 is TGCGCCAGCAGCGAGGGGGCGCTGGCCTACGAGCAGTACTTC.

The J gene is TRBJ2-1, the V gene TRBV6-1, with 9 bases that match TRBD2. Losses at the gene ends were 4 bases for V and 7 bases for J; bases not matched to a gene: 5. The CDR3 loop spans 14 amino acids. Germline V gene sequence: CDR1 MNHNS, CDR2 SASEGT. CDR3 nucleotides: TGTGCCAGCAGTGGACTAGCGGAGGGGAATGAGCAGTTCTTC. This codes for CASSGLAEGNEQFF.

V gene TRBV27 combines with J gene TRBJ2-3; D is unresolved. Trimming stripped 4 bases from V and 2 bases from J, with 4 bases between. Germline V gene sequence: CDR1 MNHEY, CDR2 SMNVEV (reference sequence). The CDR3 is made up of 12 amino acids. The CDR3 sequence is CASSSHTDTQYF. In DNA, the CDR3 is TGTGCCAGCAGTTCACACACAGATACGCAGTATTTT.

The chain employs TRBV7-9 and TRBJ1-1; D is undetermined. Germline CDR1 SEHNR, CDR2 FQNEAQ (reference sequence). Trimming left V 1 base short and J 4 bases short, with 10 bases between. This CDR3 region has 14 residues. The CDR3 loop reads CASSLDLQITEAFF. In DNA form, the CDR3 reads TGTGCCAGCAGCTTAGACCTACAGATCACTGAAGCTTTCTTT.

The chain is built from TRBV13 and TRBJ2-7; TRBD1 aligns across 10 bases. After removal of 5 bases from V and 3 bases from J, the junction contained 4 bases not matched to a gene. Germline CDR1 PRHDT, CDR2 FYEKMQ (reference sequence). CDR3 size: 14 residues. The CDR3 coding sequence is TGTGCCAGCAGCCCCCGGGACAGGGGCTACGAGCAGTACTTC. Translating it yields CASSPRDRGYEQYF.

The V gene is TRBV5-6, the J gene TRBJ2-7, with 7 bases matching TRBD2. Germline assignment: CDR1 SGHDT and CDR2 YYEEEE. Germline trimming cut 6 bases from V and 0 bases from J; bases unmatched to any gene: 12. The CDR3 has 16 amino acids. CDR3 DNA sequence: TGTGCCAGCACCACTCCCTGGGGGAGGGACTCCTACGAGCAGTACTTC. Its protein product is CASTTPWGRDSYEQYF. Looking up the rest from reference TRBV5-6 and TRBJ2-7 gives the full variable domain: DAGVTQSPTHLIKTRGQQVTLRCSPKSGHDTVSWYQQALGQGPQFIFQYYEEEERQRGNFPDRFSGHQFPNYSSELNVNALLLGDSALYLCASTTPWGRDSYEQYFGPGTRLTVT.

The chain employs TRBV21-1 and TRBJ1-5; no check of the table's D call, TRBD1, against the DNA was made. TRBV21-1 counts as a pseudogene. The CDR3 extends over 16 amino acids. CDR3 in DNA: TGTGCCAGCAGCTCAGGACAGGTCCTTCTTAATCAGCCCCAGCATTTT. Protein product: CASSSGQVLLNQPQHF.

V and J are TRBV27 and TRBJ1-5, with D unresolved. V gave up 0 bases and J gave up 5 bases, with 11 bases separating them. Germline values: CDR1 MNHEY, CDR2 SMNVEV (reference sequence). The CDR3 loop spans 15 amino acids. The CDR3 loop is CASSLSWQADQPQHF. The CDR3 region has the DNA TGTGCCAGCAGTTTATCGTGGCAGGCTGATCAGCCCCAGCATTTT.

This chain joins TRBV10-3 and TRBJ1-2, with 8 nucleotides matching TRBD1. The V and J ends lost 6 bases and 4 bases, in that order; junction bases with no gene match: 10. CDR3 length equals 15 residues. Germline V gene lookup returns CDR1 ENHRY and CDR2 SYGVKD. The CDR3 DNA is TGTGCCATCAGAGGGACCCTAACAGGGGGCTATGGCTACACCTTC. Its protein is CAIRGTLTGGYGYTF.

This rearrangement joins TRBV30 to TRBJ1-1, with a weak D call TRBD1 (6 bases). Per germline, CDR1 GTSNPN and CDR2 SVGIG (reference sequence). V was clipped by 2 bases and J by 5 bases, with 12 bases between them. The CDR3 runs to 13 residues. The CDR3 bases are TGTGCCTGGAGTCGTTTGGGGGCAACTGAAGCTTTCTTT. It specifies CAWSRLGATEAFF.

Only a few counts were recorded for this clone. This CDR3 is CALSGQLNQPQHF. The CDR3 nucleotides are TGTGCCTTATCGGGACAGCTCAATCAGCCCCAGCATTTT. The chain couples TRBV30 to TRBJ1-5; 7 nucleotides align to TRBD1. This CDR3 is built from 13 residues. V lost 7 bases and J lost 3; bases outside the gene matches: 6. Looked up from germline, CDR1 is GTSNPN and CDR2 is SVGIG (reference sequence).